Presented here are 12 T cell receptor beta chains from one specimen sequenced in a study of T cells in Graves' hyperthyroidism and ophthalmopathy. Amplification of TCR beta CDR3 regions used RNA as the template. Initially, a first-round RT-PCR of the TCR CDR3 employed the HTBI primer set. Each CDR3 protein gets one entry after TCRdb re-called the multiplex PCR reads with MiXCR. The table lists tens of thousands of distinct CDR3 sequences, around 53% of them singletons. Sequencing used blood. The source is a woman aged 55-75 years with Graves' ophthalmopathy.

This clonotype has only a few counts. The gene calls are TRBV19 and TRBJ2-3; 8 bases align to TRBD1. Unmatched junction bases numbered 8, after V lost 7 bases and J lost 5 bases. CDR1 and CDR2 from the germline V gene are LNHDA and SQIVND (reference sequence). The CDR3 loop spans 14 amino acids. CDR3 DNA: TGTGCCAGTAAGCGGCAGGGGGCGGGAGATACGCAGTATTTT. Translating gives CASKRQGAGDTQYF.

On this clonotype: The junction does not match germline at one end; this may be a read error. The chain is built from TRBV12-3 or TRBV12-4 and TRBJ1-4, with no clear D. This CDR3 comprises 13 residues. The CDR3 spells CASTSTANEKLFF. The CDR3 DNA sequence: TGTGCCAGCACTTCAACAGCTAATGAAAAGCTGTTTTTT.

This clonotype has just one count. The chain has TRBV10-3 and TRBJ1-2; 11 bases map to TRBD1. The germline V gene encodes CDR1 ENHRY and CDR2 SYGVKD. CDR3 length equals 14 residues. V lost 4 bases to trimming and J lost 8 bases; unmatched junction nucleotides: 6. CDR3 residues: CAISAGQGARGYTF. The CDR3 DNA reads TGTGCCATCAGTGCAGGACAGGGGGCGCGGGGCTACACCTTC.

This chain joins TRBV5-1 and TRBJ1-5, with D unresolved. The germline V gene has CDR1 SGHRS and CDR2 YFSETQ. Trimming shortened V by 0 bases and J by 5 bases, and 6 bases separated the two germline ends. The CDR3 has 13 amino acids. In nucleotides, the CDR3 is TGCGCCAGCAGCTTGGTAGGACATCAGCCCCAGCATTTT. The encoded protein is CASSLVGHQPQHF.

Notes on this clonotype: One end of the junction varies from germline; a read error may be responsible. For the CDR3, the DNA is TGCAGTGCCGATACAGGGGTGAACACTGAAGCATTCTTT. This codes for CSADTGVNTEAFF. This chain connects TRBV20-1 to TRBJ1-1; 7 nucleotides align to TRBD1. Germline CDR1 DFQATT, CDR2 SNEGSKA (reference sequence). The CDR3 runs 13 residues.

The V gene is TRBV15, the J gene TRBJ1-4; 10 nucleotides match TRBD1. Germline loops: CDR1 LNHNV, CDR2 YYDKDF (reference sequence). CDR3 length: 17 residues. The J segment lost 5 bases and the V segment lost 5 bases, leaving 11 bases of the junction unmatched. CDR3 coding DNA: TGTGCCACCAGCCAGGACAGGGGGTCTGGTTACAATGAAAAACTGTTTTTT. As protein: CATSQDRGSGYNEKLFF. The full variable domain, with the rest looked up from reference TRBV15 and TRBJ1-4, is DAMVIQNPRYQVTQFGKPVTLSCSQTLNHNVMYWYQQKSSQAPKLLFHYYDKDFNNEADTPDNFQSRRPNTSFCFLDIRSPGLGDTAMYLCATSQDRGSGYNEKLFFGSGTQLSVL.

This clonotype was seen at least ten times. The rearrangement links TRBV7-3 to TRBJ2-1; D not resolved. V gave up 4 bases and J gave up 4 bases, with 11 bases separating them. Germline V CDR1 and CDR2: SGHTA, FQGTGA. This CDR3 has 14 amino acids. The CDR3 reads CASSSNGQYNEQFF. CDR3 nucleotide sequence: TGTGCCAGCAGCTCGAACGGGCAGTACAATGAGCAGTTCTTC.

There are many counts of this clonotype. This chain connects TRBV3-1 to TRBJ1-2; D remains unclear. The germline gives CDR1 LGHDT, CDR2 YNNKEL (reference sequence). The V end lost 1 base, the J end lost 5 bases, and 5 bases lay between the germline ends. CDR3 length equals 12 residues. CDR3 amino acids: CASSQGGYGYTF. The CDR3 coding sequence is TGTGCCAGCAGCCAAGGAGGGTATGGCTACACCTTC.

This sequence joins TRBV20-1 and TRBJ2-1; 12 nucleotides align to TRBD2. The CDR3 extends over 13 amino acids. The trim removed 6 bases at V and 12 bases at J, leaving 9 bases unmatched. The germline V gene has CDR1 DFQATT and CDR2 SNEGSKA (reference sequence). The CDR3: CSARTSGAEWQFF. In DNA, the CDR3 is TGCAGTGCGCGGACTAGCGGGGCCGAATGGCAGTTCTTC.

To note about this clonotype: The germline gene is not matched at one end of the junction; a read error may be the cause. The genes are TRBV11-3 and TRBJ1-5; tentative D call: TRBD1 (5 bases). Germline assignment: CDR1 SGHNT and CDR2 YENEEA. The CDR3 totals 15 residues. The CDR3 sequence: CASTLRGSEDQPQRF. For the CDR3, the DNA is TGTGCCAGCACTCTCCGGGGGTCTGAGGATCAGCCCCAGCGTTTT.

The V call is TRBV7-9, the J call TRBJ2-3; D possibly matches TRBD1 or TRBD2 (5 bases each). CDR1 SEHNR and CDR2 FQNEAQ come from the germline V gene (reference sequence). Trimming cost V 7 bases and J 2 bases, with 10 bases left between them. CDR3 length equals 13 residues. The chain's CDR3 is CASKGPYTDTQYF. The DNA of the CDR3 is TGTGCCAGCAAGGGACCGTACACAGATACGCAGTATTTT.

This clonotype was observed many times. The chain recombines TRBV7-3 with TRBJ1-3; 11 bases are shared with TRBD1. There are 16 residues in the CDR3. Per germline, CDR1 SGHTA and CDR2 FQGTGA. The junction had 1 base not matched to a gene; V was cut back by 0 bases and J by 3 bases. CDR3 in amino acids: CASSLTGTGGGNTIYF. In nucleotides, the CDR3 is TGTGCCAGCAGCTTAACGGGGACAGGGGGTGGAAACACCATATATTTT.